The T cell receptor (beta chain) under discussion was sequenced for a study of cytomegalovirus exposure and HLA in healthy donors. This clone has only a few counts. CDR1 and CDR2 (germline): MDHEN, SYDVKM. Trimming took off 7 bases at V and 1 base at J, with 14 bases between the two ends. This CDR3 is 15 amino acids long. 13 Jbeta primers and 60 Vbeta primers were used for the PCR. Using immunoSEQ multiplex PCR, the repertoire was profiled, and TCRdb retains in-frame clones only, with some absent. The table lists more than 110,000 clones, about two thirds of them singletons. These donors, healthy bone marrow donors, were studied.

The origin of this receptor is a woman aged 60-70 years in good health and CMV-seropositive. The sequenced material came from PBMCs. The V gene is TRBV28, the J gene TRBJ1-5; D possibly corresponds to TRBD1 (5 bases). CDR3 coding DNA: TGTGCCAGCATCCCAAGGGGTACGAGCAATCAGCCCCAGCATTTT. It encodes CASIPRGTSNQPQHF.